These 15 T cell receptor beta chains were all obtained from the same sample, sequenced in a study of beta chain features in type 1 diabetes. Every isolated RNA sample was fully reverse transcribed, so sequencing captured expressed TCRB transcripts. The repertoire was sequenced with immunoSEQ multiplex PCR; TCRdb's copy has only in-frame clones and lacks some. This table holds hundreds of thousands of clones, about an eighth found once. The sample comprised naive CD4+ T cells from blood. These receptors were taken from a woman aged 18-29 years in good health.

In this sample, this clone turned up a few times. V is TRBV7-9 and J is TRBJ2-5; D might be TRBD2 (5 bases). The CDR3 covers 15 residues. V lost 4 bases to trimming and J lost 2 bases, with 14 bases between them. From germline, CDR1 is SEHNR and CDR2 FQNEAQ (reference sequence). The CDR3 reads CASSSFPSGQETQYF. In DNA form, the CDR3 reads TGTGCCAGCAGCTCCTTTCCCAGCGGACAAGAGACCCAGTACTTC.

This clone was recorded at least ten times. The CDR3 nucleotides are TGTGCCTGGGGAGAGGGGAATCAGCCCCAGCATTTT. Encoded protein: CAWGEGNQPQHF. The chain is built from TRBV30 and TRBJ1-5, with D maybe TRBD1 (5 bases). The CDR3 sequence is 12 residues long. The germline V gene has CDR1 GTSNPN and CDR2 SVGIG (reference sequence). V was shortened by 5 bases and J by 4 bases, with 9 bases between the two germline ends. The full variable domain, completed using reference TRBV30 and TRBJ1-5, is SQTIHQWPATLVQPVGSPLSLECTVEGTSNPNLYWYRQAAGRGLQLLFYSVGIGQISSEVPQNLSASRPQDRQFILSSKKLLLSDSGFYLCAWGEGNQPQHFGDGTRLSIL.

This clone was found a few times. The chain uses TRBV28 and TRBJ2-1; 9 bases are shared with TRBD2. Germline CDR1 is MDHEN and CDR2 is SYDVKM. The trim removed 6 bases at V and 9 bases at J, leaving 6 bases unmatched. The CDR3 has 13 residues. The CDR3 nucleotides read TGTGCCAGCAGCCAAGCGGGAGGAGTTGAGCAGTTCTTC. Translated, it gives CASSQAGGVEQFF.

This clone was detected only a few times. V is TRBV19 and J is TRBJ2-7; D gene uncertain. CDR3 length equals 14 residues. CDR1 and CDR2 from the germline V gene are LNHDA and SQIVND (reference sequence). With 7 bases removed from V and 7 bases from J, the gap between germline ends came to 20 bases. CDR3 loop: CASTPSVIETEQYF. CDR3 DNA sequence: TGTGCCAGTACTCCCAGCGTTATAGAAACGGAGCAGTACTTC. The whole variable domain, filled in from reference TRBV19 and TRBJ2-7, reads DGGITQSPKYLFRKEGQNVTLSCEQNLNHDAMYWYRQDPGQGLRLIYYSQIVNDFQKGDIAEGYSVSREKKESFPLTVTSAQKNPTAFYLCASTPSVIETEQYFGPGTRLTVT.

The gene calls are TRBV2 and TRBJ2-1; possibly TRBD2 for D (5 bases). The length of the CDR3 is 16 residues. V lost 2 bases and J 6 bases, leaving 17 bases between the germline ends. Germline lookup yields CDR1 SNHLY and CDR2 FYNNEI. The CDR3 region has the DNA TGTGCCAGCAGTGAATGGTTTTCCCGGCGGGCCAATGAGCAGTTCTTC. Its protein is CASSEWFSRRANEQFF.

CDR3 coding DNA: TGTGCCTGGAGTGTACTTGCCCGGGGGCTGGATGAAAAACTGTTTTTT. Its protein product is CAWSVLARGLDEKLFF. The chain couples TRBV30 to TRBJ1-4; D perhaps matches TRBD1 (6 bases). This CDR3 region has 16 residues. The ends were cut back, 0 bases at V and 6 bases at J, with 17 bases in the middle. Germline V gene sequence: CDR1 GTSNPN, CDR2 SVGIG (reference sequence).

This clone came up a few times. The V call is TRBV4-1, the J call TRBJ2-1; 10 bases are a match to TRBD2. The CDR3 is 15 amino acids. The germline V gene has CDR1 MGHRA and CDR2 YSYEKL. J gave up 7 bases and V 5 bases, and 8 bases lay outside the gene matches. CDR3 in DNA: TGCGCCAGCAGCTCCCCGACTAGCGGGCGGAATGAGCAGTTCTTC. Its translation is CASSSPTSGRNEQFF.

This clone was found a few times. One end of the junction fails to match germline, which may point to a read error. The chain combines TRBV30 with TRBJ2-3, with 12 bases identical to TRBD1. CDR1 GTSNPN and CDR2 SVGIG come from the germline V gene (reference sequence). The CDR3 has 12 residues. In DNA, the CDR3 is TGTGCCTGGAATCTCAGGGACAGGGGGCTCTTTTTT. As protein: CAWNLRDRGLFF.

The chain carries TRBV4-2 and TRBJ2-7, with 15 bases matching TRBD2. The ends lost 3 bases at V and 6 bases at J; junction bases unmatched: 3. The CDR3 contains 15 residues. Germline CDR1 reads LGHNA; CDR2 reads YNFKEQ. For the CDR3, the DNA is TGTGCCAGCAGCCAGAGGACTAGCGGGAGGGTCGAGCAGTACTTC. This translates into CASSQRTSGRVEQYF.

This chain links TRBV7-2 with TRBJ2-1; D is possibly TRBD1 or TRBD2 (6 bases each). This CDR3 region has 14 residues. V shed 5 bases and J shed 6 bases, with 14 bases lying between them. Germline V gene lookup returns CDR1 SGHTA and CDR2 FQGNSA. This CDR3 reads CASSRTEGGNEQFF. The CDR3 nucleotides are TGTGCCAGCAGCAGGACAGAGGGGGGCAATGAGCAGTTCTTC.

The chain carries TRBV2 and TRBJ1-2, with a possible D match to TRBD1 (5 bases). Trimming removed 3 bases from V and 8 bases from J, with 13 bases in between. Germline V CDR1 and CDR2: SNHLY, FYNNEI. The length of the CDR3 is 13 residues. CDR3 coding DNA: TGTGCCAGCAGTGATGGCAGGGCGTCCGGCTACACCTTC. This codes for CASSDGRASGYTF.

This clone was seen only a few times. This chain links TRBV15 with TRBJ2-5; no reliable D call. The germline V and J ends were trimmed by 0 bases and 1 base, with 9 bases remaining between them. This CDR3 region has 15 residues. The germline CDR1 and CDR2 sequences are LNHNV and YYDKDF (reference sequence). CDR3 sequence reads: CATSRDRGIQETQYF. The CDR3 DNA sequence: TGTGCCACCAGCAGAGATCGAGGTATCCAAGAGACCCAGTACTTC.

The CDR3: CSAQQGANTEAFF. CDR3 coding DNA: TGCAGCGCCCAACAGGGAGCGAACACTGAAGCTTTCTTT. V and J are TRBV29-1 and TRBJ1-1, with a tentative D call TRBD1 (6 bases). Germline loops: CDR1 SQVTM, CDR2 ANQGSEA. The CDR3 is 13 residues long. Trimming stripped 7 bases from V and 1 base from J, with 13 bases between.

CDR3 sequence reads: CASSLGRGLGSLFFNEQFF. The CDR3 nucleotides are TGTGCCAGCAGCTTAGGACGGGGACTAGGTTCGTTGTTTTTCAATGAGCAGTTCTTC. The chain employs TRBV7-9 and TRBJ2-1; 8 positions agree with TRBD2. The V segment lost 1 base and the J segment 6 bases; nucleotides outside the gene matches: 17. The CDR3 has 19 residues. Germline V gives CDR1 SEHNR, CDR2 FQNEAQ (reference sequence). Full variable domain (missing parts from reference TRBV7-9 and TRBJ2-1): DTGVSQNPRHKITKRGQNVTFRCDPISEHNRLYWYRQTLGQGPEFLTYFQNEAQLEKSRLLSDRFSAERPKGSFSTLEIQRTEQGDSAMYLCASSLGRGLGSLFFNEQFFGPGTRLTVL.

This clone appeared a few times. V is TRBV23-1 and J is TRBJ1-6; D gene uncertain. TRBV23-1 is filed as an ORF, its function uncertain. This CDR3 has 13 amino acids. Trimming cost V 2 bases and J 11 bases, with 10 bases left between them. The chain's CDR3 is CASSQEKQTPLHF. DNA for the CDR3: TGCGCCAGCAGTCAAGAAAAACAGACACCCCTCCACTTT.